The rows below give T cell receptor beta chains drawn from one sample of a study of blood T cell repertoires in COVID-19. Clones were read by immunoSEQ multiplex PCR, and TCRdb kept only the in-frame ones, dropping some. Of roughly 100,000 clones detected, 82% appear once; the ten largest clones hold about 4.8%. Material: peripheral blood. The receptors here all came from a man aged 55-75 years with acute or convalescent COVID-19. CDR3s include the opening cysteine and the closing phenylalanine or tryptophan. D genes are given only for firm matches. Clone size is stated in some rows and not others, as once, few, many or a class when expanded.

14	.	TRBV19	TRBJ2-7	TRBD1	TGTGCCAGTAGTATTGAACAGGGGGCCTACGAGCAGTACTTC	CASSIEQGAYEQYF
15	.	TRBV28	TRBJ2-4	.	TGTGCCAGCTCGGAGGGGTCCCGGGCCAAAAACATTCAGTACTTC	CASSEGSRAKNIQYF
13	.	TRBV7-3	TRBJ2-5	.	TGTGCCAGCAGCCTAGGTCGGAGGGAGACCCAGTACTTC	CASSLGRRETQYF
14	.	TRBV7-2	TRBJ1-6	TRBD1	TGTGCCAGCAGGGAACCAGGGGGAAGTTCACCCCTCCACTTT	CASREPGGSSPLHF
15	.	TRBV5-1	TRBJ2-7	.	TGCGCCAGCAGCTTGTCTTCAGGGAACCCCTACGAGCAGTACTTC	CASSLSSGNPYEQYF
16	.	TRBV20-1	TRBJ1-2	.	TGCAGTGCTAGTCAAGGGCAGGGATCACCCCTCCATGGCTACACCTTC	CSASQGQGSPLHGYTF
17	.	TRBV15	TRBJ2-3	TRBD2	TGTGCCACCAGCAGAGTCTCCGGACTAGCGGGAGAGGATACGCAGTATTTT	CATSRVSGLAGEDTQYF
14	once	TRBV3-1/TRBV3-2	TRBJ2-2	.	TGTGCCAGCAGCCAATCAGGGTCGACCGGGGAGCTGTTTTTT	CASSQSGSTGELFF
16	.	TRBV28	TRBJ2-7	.	TGTGCCAGCATCGACCCTGGAACAGGTTCCTTCAACGAGCAGTACTTC	CASIDPGTGSFNEQYF
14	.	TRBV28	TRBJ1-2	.	TGTGCCAGCAGTTTGGTCCAGGCAGGGTATGGCTACACCTTC	CASSLVQAGYGYTF
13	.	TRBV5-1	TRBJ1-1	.	TGCGCCAGCAGTTTCAACAGGGACACTGAAGCTTTCTTT	CASSFNRDTEAFF
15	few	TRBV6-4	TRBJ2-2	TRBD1	TGTGCCAGCAGTGACGGAACAGGGGGGACCGGGGAGCTGTTTTTT	CASSDGTGGTGELFF
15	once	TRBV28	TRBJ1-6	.	TGTGCCAGCAGAATGCGTATGGTTCCTAATTCACCCCTCCACTTT	CASRMRMVPNSPLHF
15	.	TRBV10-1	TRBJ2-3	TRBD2	TGCGCCAGCAGTAGGGGGACTAGCGGTTCCGATACGCAGTATTTT	CASSRGTSGSDTQYF
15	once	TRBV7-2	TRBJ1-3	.	TGTGCCAGCAGCCCACAGGGCCGCTCTGGAAACACCATATATTTT	CASSPQGRSGNTIYF
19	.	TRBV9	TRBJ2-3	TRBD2	TGTGCCAGCAGCGTAGGGACTCGCGGGGGGGGCCGGGGGACAGATACGCAGTATTTT	CASSVGTRGGGRGTDTQYF
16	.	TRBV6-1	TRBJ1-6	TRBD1	TGTGCCAGCAGTGAAGAAGGGACAGGATGGAGTTCACCCCTCCACTTT	CASSEEGTGWSSPLHF
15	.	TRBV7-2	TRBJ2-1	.	TGTGCCAGCAGCCGGAGAGAGAGCTCCTACAATGAGCAGTTCTTC	CASSRRESSYNEQFF
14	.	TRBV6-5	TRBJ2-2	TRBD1	TGTGCCAGCAGGCTCACAGGGGACACCGGGGAGCTGTTTTTT	CASRLTGDTGELFF
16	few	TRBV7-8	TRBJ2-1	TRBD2	TGTGCCAGCAGCTTGGTAGCGGGAGGGGTGGCCAATGAGCAGTTCTTC	CASSLVAGGVANEQFF
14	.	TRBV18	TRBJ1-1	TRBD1	TGTGCCAGCTCACCTACAGGGGAGAACACTGAAGCTTTCTTT	CASSPTGENTEAFF
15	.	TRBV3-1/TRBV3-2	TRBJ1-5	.	TGTGCCAGCAGCGTATCCCGGGGTAGCAATCAGCCCCAGCATTTT	CASSVSRGSNQPQHF
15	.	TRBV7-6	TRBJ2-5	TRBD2	TGTGCCAGCACCTTAATAGCGGGGGAGGGGGAGACCCAGTACTTC	CASTLIAGEGETQYF
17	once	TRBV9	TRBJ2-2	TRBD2	TGTGCCAGCAGCGTCCTAGCGGGAGGGCCAGCGGGCGGGGAGCTGTTTTTT	CASSVLAGGPAGGELFF
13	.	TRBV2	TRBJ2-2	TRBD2	TGTGCCAGCACCCCGGGGGGGTCCGGGGAGCTGTTTTTT	CASTPGGSGELFF